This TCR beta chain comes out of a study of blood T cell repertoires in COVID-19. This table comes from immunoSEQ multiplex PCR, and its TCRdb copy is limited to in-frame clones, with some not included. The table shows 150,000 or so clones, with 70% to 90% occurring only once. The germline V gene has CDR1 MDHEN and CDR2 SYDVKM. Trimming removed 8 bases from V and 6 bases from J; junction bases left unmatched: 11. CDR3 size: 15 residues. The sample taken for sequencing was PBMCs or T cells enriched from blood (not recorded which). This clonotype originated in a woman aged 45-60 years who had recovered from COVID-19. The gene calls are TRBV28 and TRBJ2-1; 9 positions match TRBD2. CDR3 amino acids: CASGWRGGPGNEQFF. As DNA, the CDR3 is TGTGCCAGCGGTTGGCGGGGGGGCCCCGGCAATGAGCAGTTCTTC.